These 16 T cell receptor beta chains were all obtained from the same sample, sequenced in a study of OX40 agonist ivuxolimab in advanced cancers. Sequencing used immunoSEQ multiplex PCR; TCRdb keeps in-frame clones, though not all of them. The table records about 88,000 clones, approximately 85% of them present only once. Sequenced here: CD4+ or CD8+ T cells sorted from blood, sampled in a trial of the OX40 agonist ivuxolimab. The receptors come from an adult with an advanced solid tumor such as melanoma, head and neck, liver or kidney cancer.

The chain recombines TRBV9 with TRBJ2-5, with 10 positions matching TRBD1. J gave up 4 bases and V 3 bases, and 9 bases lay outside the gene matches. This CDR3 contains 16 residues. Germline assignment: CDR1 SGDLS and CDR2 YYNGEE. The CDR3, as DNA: TGTGCCAGCAGCGGAACCGGGACAGGGGTGCGAGAGACCCAGTACTTC. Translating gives CASSGTGTGVRETQYF.

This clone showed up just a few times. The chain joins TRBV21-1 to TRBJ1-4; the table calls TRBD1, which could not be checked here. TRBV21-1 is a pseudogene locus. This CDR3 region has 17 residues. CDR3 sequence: CASSKTAIDRAGEKLFF. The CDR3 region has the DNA TGTGCCAGCAGCAAGACCGCCATCGACAGGGCGGGTGAAAAACTGTTTTTT.

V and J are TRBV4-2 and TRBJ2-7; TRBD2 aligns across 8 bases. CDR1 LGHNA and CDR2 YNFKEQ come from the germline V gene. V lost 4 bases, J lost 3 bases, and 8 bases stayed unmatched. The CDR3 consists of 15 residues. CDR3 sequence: CASSLKAGEGYEQYF. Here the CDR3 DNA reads TGTGCCAGCAGCCTAAAAGCGGGAGAGGGCTACGAGCAGTACTTC.

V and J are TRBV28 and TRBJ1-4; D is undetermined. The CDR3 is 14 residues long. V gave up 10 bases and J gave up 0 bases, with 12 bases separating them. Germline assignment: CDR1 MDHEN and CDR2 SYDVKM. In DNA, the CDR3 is TGTGCCACCCTTAGTTATGCAACTAATGAAAAACTGTTTTTT. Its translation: CATLSYATNEKLFF. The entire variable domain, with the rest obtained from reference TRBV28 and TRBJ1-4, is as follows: DVKVTQSSRYLVKRTGEKVFLECVQDMDHENMFWYRQDPGLGLRLIYFSYDVKMKEKGDIPEGYSVSREKKERFSLILESASTNQTSMYLCATLSYATNEKLFFGSGTQLSVL.

The CDR3 region is CSVDQGNNQPQHF. CDR3 nucleotide sequence: TGCAGCGTTGACCAGGGAAACAATCAGCCCCAGCATTTT. V gene TRBV29-1 combines with J gene TRBJ1-5; maybe TRBD1 (5 bases). V was shortened by 3 bases and J by 3 bases, with 9 bases between the two germline ends. Per germline, CDR1 SQVTM and CDR2 ANQGSEA. The CDR3 contains 13 residues.

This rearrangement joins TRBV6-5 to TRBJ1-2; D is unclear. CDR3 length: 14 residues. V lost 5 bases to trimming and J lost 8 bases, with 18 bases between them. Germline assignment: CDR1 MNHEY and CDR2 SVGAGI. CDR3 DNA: TGTGCCAGCAGTGCCCACACGTGGGGTAGGGGCTACACCTTC. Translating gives CASSAHTWGRGYTF.

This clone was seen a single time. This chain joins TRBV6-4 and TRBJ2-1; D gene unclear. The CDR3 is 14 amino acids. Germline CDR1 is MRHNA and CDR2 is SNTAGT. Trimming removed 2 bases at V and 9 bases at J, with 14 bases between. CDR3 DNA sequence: TGTGCCAGCAGTGACCAGGCCGGGTTGGGTGAGCAGTTCTTC. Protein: CASSDQAGLGEQFF.

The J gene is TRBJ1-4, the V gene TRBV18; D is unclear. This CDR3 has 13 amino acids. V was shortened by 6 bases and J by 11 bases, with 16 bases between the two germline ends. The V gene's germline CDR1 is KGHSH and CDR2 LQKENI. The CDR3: CASSFDAGGKLFF. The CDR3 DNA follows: TGTGCCAGCTCCTTCGATGCGGGAGGTAAACTGTTTTTT.

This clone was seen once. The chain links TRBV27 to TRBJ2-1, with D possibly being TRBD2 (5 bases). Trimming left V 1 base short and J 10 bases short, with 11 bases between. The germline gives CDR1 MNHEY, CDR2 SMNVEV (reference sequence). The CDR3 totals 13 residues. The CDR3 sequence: CASSLLAGREQFF. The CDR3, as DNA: TGTGCCAGCAGTTTATTGGCGGGCCGCGAGCAGTTCTTC.

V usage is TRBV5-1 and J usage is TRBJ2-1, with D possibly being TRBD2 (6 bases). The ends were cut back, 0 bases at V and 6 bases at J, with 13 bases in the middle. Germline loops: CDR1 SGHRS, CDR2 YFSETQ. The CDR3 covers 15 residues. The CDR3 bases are TGCGCCAGCAGCTTGGTTGCGGGAAATTTCAATGAGCAGTTCTTC. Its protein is CASSLVAGNFNEQFF. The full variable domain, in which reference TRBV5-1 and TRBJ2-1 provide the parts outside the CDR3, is KAGVTQTPRYLIKTRGQQVTLSCSPISGHRSVSWYQQTPGQGLQFLFEYFSETQRNKGNFPGRFSGRQFSNSRSEMNVSTLELGDSALYLCASSLVAGNFNEQFFGPGTRLTVL.

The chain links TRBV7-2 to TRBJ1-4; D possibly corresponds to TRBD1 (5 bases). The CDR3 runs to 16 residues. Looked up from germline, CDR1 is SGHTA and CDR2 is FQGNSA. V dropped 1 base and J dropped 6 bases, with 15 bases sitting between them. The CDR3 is CASSLGRRGGDEKLFF. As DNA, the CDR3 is TGTGCCAGCAGCTTAGGTCGGCGGGGAGGGGATGAAAAACTGTTTTTT. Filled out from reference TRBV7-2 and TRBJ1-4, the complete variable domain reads GAGVSQSPSNKVTEKGKDVELRCDPISGHTALYWYRQSLGQGLEFLIYFQGNSAPDKSGLPSDRFSAERTGGSVSTLTIQRTQQEDSAVYLCASSLGRRGGDEKLFFGSGTQLSVL.

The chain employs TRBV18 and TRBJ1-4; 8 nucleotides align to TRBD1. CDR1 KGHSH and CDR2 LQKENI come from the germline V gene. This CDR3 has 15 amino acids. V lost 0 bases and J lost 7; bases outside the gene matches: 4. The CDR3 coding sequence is TGTGCCAGCTCACCACCTTCAGGGGGCCTTGAAAAACTGTTTTTT. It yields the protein CASSPPSGGLEKLFF. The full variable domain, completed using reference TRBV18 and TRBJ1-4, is NAGVMQNPRHLVRRRGQEARLRCSPMKGHSHVYWYRQLPEEGLKFMVYLQKENIIDESGMPKERFSAEFPKEGPSILRIQQVVRGDSAAYFCASSPPSGGLEKLFFGSGTQLSVL.

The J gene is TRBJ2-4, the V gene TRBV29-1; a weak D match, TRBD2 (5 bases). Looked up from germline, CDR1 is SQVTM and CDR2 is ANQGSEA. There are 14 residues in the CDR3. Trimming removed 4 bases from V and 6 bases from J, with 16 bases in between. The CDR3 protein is CSVVYGSERNIQYF. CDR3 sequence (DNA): TGCAGCGTTGTTTATGGGAGTGAAAGAAACATTCAGTACTTC.

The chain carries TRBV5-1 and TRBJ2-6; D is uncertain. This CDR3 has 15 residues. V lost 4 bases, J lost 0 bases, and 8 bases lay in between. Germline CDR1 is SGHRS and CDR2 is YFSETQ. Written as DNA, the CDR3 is TGCGCCAGCAGCCGAATCTTCTCTGGGGCCAACGTCCTGACTTTC. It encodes CASSRIFSGANVLTF.

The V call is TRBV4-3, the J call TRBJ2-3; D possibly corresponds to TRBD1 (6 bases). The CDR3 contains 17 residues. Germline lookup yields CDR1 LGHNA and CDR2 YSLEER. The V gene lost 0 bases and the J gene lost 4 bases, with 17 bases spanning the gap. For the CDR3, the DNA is TGCGCCAGCAGCCAAGAAGGGGGTCCCGGTGGGGCAGATACGCAGTATTTT. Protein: CASSQEGGPGGADTQYF.

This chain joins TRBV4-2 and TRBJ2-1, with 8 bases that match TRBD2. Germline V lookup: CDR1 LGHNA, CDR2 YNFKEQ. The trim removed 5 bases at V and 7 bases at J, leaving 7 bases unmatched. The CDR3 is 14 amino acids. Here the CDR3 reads CASSNPGLGNEQFF. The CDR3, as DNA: TGTGCCAGCAGCAACCCGGGACTAGGTAATGAGCAGTTCTTC.